Detailed here is one T cell receptor beta chain. Clones were sequenced by immunoSEQ multiplex PCR, and TCRdb holds only the in-frame ones, with some missing. In the table there are some 240,000 clones, 80% to 85% of which are singletons. This sample was included in a study of blood T cell repertoires in COVID-19. Study summary: Spain, Italy and the United States supplied samples that represented acute and convalescent COVID-19. From T cells, B-cell-depleted T cells, or PBMCs came the material, which was cDNA or gDNA.

The specimen was peripheral blood. The clonotype was recovered from a woman between 35 and 50 years old who had recovered from COVID-19.

The CDR3 DNA follows: TGTGCCAGCAGCCCCAGGGGCAACACTGAAGCTTTCTTT. Encoded protein: CASSPRGNTEAFF. V is TRBV5-4 and J is TRBJ1-1, with D possibly matching TRBD1 (6 bases). Per germline, CDR1 SGHNT and CDR2 YYREEE (reference sequence). With 4 bases removed from V and 2 bases from J, the gap between germline ends came to 9 bases. This CDR3 is built from 13 residues.